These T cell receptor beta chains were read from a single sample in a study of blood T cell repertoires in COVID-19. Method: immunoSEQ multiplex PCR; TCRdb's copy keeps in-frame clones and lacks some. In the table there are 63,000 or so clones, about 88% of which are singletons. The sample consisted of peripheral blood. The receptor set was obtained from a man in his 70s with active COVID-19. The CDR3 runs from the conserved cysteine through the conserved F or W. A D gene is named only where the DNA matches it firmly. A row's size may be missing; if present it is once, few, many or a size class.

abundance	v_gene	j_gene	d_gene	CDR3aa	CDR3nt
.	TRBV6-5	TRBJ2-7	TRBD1	CASTPTGTGAERQYF	TGTGCCAGCACCCCCACCGGGACAGGGGCCGAAAGGCAGTACTTC
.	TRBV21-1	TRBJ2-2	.	CASRGAPWAGELFF	TGTGCCAGCCGGGGGGCCCCGTGGGCCGGGGAGCTGTTTTTT
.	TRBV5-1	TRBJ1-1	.	CASSPRGDAGTEAFF	TGCGCCAGCAGCCCCCGGGGAGACGCGGGCACTGAAGCTTTCTTT
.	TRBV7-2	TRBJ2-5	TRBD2	CASSQTGRTSGQETQYF	TGTGCCAGCAGCCAGACGGGGCGGACTAGCGGCCAAGAGACCCAGTACTTC
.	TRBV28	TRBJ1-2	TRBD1	CASSFPTGVNYGYTF	TGTGCCAGCAGTTTCCCGACAGGGGTAAACTATGGCTACACCTTC
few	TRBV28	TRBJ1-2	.	CASTPRSYGYTF	TGTGCCAGCACCCCGCGGTCCTATGGCTACACCTTC
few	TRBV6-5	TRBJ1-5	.	CASSSRAGNQPQHF	TGTGCCAGCAGTTCTCGGGCGGGAAATCAGCCCCAGCATTTT
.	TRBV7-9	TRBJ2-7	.	CASSFGRVQDGYEQYF	TGTGCCAGCAGCTTCGGCAGGGTCCAAGACGGCTACGAGCAGTACTTC
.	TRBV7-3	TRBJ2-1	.	CASSRRPPNSFGNEQFF	TGTGCCAGCTCCCGGCGGCCCCCGAATTCGTTCGGTAATGAGCAGTTCTTC
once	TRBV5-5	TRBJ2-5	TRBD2	CASSSLAGLQETQYF	TGTGCCAGCAGCTCCTTAGCGGGATTGCAAGAGACCCAGTACTTC
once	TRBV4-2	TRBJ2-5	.	CASSQGAGQHPQETQYF	TGTGCCAGCAGCCAAGGGGCTGGACAGCATCCCCAAGAGACCCAGTACTTC
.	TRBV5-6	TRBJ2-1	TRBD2	CASSGTRVGEQFF	TGTGCCAGCAGCGGGACTAGGGTGGGTGAGCAGTTCTTC
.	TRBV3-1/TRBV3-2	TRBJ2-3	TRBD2	CASSQGLAGGFTDTQYF	TGTGCCAGCAGCCAAGGACTAGCGGGAGGGTTCACAGATACGCAGTATTTT
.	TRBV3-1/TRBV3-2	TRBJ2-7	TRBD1	CASSPRTGRDEQYF	TGTGCCAGCAGCCCCCGGACAGGGCGGGACGAGCAGTACTTC
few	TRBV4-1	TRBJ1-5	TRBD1	CASSQAGTDQPQHF	TGCGCCAGCAGCCAAGCAGGGACAGATCAGCCCCAGCATTTT
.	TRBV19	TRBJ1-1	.	CASSAKTVSTEAFF	TGTGCCAGTAGTGCCAAGACAGTTTCCACTGAAGCTTTCTTT
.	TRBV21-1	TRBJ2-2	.	CASSKATGRNTGELFF	TGTGCCAGCAGCAAAGCGACAGGCCGGAACACCGGGGAGCTGTTTTTT
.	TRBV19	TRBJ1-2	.	CASRGGYQRDGYTF	TGTGCCAGTAGGGGGGGATATCAAAGAGATGGCTACACCTTC
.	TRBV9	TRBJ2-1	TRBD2	CASSVGAGGTLTNNEQFF	TGTGCCAGCAGCGTAGGGGCCGGGGGGACCCTGACCAACAATGAGCAGTTCTTC
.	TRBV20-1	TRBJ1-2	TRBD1	CSASTPGTGDGYTF	TGCAGTGCCAGTACACCGGGGACAGGAGATGGCTACACCTTC